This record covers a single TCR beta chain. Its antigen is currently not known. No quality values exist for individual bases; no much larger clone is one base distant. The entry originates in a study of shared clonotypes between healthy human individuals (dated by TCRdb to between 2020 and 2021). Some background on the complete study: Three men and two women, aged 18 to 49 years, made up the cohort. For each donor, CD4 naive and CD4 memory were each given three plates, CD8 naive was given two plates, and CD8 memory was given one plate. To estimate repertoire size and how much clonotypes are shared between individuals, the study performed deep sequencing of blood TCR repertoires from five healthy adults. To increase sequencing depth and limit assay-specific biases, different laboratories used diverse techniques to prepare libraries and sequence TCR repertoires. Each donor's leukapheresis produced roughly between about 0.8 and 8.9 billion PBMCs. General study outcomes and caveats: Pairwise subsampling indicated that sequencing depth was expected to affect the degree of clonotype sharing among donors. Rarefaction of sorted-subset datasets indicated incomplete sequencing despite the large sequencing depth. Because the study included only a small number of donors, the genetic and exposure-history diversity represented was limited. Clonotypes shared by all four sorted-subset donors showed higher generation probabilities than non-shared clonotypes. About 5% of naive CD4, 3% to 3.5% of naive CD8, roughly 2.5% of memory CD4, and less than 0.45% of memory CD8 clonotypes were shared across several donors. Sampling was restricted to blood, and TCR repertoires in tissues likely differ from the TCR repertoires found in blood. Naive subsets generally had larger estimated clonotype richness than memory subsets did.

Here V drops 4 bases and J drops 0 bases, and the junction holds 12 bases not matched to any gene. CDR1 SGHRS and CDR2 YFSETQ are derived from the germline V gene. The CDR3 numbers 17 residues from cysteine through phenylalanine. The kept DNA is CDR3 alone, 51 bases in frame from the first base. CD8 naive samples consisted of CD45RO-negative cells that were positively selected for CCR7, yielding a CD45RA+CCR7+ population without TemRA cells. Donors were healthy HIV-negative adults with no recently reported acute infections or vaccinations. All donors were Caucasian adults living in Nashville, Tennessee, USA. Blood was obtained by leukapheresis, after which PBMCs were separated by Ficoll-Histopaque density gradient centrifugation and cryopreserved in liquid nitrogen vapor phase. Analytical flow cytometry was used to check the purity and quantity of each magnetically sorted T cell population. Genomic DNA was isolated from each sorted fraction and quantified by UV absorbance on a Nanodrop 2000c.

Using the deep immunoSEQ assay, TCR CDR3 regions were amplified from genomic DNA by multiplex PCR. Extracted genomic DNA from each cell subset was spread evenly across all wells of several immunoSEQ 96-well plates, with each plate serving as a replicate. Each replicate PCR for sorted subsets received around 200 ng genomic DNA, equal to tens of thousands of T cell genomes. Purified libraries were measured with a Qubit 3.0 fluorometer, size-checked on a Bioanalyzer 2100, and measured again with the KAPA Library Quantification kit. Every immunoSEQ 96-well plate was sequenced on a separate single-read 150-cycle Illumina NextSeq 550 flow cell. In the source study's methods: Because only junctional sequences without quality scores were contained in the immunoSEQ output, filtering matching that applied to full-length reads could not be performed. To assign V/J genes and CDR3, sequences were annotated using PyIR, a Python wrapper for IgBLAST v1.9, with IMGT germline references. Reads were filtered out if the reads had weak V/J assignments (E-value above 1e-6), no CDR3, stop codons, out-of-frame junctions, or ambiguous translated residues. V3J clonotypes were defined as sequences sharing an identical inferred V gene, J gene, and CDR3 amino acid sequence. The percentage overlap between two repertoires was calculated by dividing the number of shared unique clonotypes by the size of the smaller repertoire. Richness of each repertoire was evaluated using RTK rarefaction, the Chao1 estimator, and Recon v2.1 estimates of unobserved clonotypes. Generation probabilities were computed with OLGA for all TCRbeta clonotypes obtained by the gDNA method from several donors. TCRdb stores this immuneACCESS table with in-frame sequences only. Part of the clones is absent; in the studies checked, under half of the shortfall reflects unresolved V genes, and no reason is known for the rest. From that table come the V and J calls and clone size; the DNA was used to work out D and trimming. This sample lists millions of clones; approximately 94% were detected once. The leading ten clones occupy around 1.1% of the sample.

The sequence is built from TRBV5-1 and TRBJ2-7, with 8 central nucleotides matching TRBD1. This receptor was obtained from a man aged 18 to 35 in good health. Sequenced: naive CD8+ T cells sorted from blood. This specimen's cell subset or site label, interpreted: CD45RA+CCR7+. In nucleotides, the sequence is TGCGCCAGCAGCCTGGCCCCCGGACAGGGACTCTCCTACGAGCAGTACTTC. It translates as CASSLAPGQGLSYEQYF.